The rows below give T cell receptor beta chains drawn from one sample of a study of beta chain features in type 1 diabetes. The table came from immunoSEQ multiplex PCR; TCRdb's copy has only in-frame clones and leaves some out. The table records around 150,000 clones, about 8.1% of them present only once. Sample: central memory CD4+ T cells from blood. These receptors were obtained from a man aged 18 to 29 in good health. Each CDR3 is given with its conserved first and last residue. The D gene is left open where the match is weak. A row's size may be missing; if present it is once, few, many or a size class.

v_gene: TRBV5-4; abundance: few; j_gene: TRBJ2-2; d_gene: TRBD1; CDR3aa: CASRTQGSGGELFF; CDR3nt: TGTGCCAGCAGGACACAGGGGAGTGGCGGGGAGCTGTTTTTT
v_gene: TRBV2; abundance: .; j_gene: TRBJ2-5; d_gene: TRBD1; CDR3aa: CASSPDRGRTGETQYF; CDR3nt: TGTGCCAGCAGTCCGGACAGGGGGCGTACCGGAGAGACCCAGTACTTC
v_gene: TRBV5-4; abundance: few; j_gene: TRBJ2-3; d_gene: TRBD2; CDR3aa: CASSQREEGKDTQYF; CDR3nt: TGTGCCAGCAGCCAGCGGGAGGAGGGAAAAGATACGCAGTATTTT
v_gene: TRBV7-2; abundance: few; j_gene: TRBJ1-1; d_gene: .; CDR3aa: CASSLSAPNTEAFF; CDR3nt: TGTGCCAGCAGCTTAAGCGCCCCGAACACTGAAGCTTTCTTT
v_gene: TRBV7-9; abundance: many; j_gene: TRBJ2-3; d_gene: TRBD2; CDR3aa: CASSFLAGVTDTQYF; CDR3nt: TGTGCCAGCAGCTTCCTAGCGGGAGTTACAGATACGCAGTATTTT
v_gene: TRBV29-1; abundance: many; j_gene: TRBJ2-7; d_gene: TRBD1; CDR3aa: CSVRGRDEQYF; CDR3nt: TGCAGCGTTAGGGGGCGGGACGAGCAGTACTTC
v_gene: TRBV30; abundance: .; j_gene: TRBJ1-2; d_gene: .; CDR3aa: CATYLGSRSRNGYTF; CDR3nt: TGTGCCACCTATCTCGGGTCCCGCTCTAGAAATGGCTACACCTTC
v_gene: TRBV6-1; abundance: few; j_gene: TRBJ1-2; d_gene: TRBD1; CDR3aa: CASSRQGRNYGYTF; CDR3nt: TGTGCCAGCAGCCGACAGGGAAGGAACTATGGCTACACCTTC
v_gene: TRBV7-9; abundance: .; j_gene: TRBJ1-2; d_gene: .; CDR3aa: CASSLVPGKYGYTF; CDR3nt: TGTGCCAGCAGCTTAGTGCCGGGAAAATATGGCTACACCTTC
v_gene: TRBV6-5; abundance: few; j_gene: TRBJ2-7; d_gene: .; CDR3aa: CASSSATYEQYF; CDR3nt: TGTGCCAGTTCCAGCGCGACCTACGAGCAGTACTTC
v_gene: TRBV6-5; abundance: few; j_gene: TRBJ1-2; d_gene: TRBD1; CDR3aa: CASRIDRVEGYTF; CDR3nt: TGTGCCAGCAGGATCGACAGGGTTGAGGGCTACACCTTC
v_gene: TRBV7-2; abundance: .; j_gene: TRBJ2-1; d_gene: .; CDR3aa: CASSPLAGSSYNEQFF; CDR3nt: TGTGCCAGCAGCCCACTGGCGGGGTCCTCCTACAATGAGCAGTTCTTC
v_gene: TRBV7-9; abundance: few; j_gene: TRBJ1-2; d_gene: TRBD1; CDR3aa: CASSFPQGDRGYTF; CDR3nt: TGTGCCAGCAGCTTTCCACAGGGGGATCGGGGCTACACCTTC
v_gene: TRBV7-2; abundance: many; j_gene: TRBJ2-5; d_gene: TRBD2; CDR3aa: CASSLAPPSDLRGFQETQYF; CDR3nt: TGTGCCAGCAGCTTAGCGCCCCCGTCCGATTTGCGGGGGTTCCAAGAGACCCAGTACTTC
v_gene: TRBV7-9; abundance: many; j_gene: TRBJ2-3; d_gene: .; CDR3aa: CASSRREGTDTQYF; CDR3nt: TGTGCCAGCAGCCGCAGGGAAGGCACAGATACGCAGTATTTT
v_gene: TRBV25-1; abundance: few; j_gene: TRBJ1-4; d_gene: .; CDR3aa: CASSDQMTALNEKLFF; CDR3nt: TGTGCCAGCAGTGATCAAATGACAGCGCTCAATGAAAAACTGTTTTTT
v_gene: TRBV7-2; abundance: .; j_gene: TRBJ1-2; d_gene: TRBD1; CDR3aa: CASSPVGTGAYGYTF; CDR3nt: TGTGCCAGCAGCCCGGTCGGGACAGGGGCCTATGGCTACACCTTC
v_gene: TRBV11-2; abundance: few; j_gene: TRBJ2-1; d_gene: TRBD2; CDR3aa: CASSSLAGKNEQFF; CDR3nt: TGTGCCAGCAGCTCCCTAGCGGGGAAAAATGAGCAGTTCTTC
v_gene: TRBV5-6; abundance: many; j_gene: TRBJ2-7; d_gene: .; CDR3aa: CASSTTGGAYEQYF; CDR3nt: TGTGCCAGCAGCACCACAGGGGGGGCCTACGAGCAGTACTTC
v_gene: TRBV5-6; abundance: .; j_gene: TRBJ2-2; d_gene: TRBD1; CDR3aa: CASSLGPGTGTGELFF; CDR3nt: TGTGCCAGCAGCTTGGGACCCGGGACAGGGACCGGGGAGCTGTTTTTT
v_gene: TRBV27; abundance: .; j_gene: TRBJ2-6; d_gene: TRBD1; CDR3aa: CASTAGQGSGGANVLTF; CDR3nt: TGTGCCAGCACCGCAGGACAGGGAAGTGGTGGGGCCAACGTCCTGACTTTC
v_gene: TRBV7-2; abundance: few; j_gene: TRBJ1-2; d_gene: .; CDR3aa: CASSLDGSRLYGYTF; CDR3nt: TGTGCCAGCAGCTTAGACGGGAGTCGGCTCTATGGCTACACCTTC
v_gene: TRBV5-5; abundance: few; j_gene: TRBJ1-1; d_gene: .; CDR3aa: CASSLEQSNTEAFF; CDR3nt: TGTGCCAGCAGCTTGGAACAGTCTAACACTGAAGCTTTCTTT
v_gene: TRBV9; abundance: few; j_gene: TRBJ2-3; d_gene: TRBD2; CDR3aa: CASSAAGDNTDTQYF; CDR3nt: TGTGCCAGCAGCGCAGCGGGGGATAACACAGATACGCAGTATTTT
v_gene: TRBV30; abundance: .; j_gene: TRBJ2-7; d_gene: .; CDR3aa: CAWAKGGLSYEQYF; CDR3nt: TGTGCCTGGGCCAAAGGGGGTCTTTCCTACGAGCAGTACTTC
v_gene: TRBV7-6; abundance: few; j_gene: TRBJ2-7; d_gene: TRBD2; CDR3aa: CASSFGSGSSDEQYF; CDR3nt: TGTGCCAGCAGCTTCGGGAGCGGGAGTAGCGACGAGCAGTACTTC
v_gene: TRBV27; abundance: few; j_gene: TRBJ2-7; d_gene: .; CDR3aa: CASTTAVGGRVYEQYF; CDR3nt: TGTGCCAGCACCACCGCAGTGGGGGGACGAGTTTACGAGCAGTACTTC